One and the same sample provided the 10 T cell receptor beta chains below, sequenced in a study of T-cell reconstitution after alpha-beta-depleted transplantation in children. Unique molecular identifiers were built into the TCRbeta library. TCRdb reprocessed the PCR reads with MiXCR, giving one entry per CDR3 protein. This sample has around 240,000 distinct CDR3 sequences, with just under 8.5% found just once. The source was PBMCs, mostly from graft donor cells, collected 180 days after TCRalphabeta/CD19-depleted stem cell transplant. Receptors were obtained from a male patient younger than 18 who had a stem cell transplant for acute lymphoblastic leukemia, so the T cells may come from the graft donor.

Ten or more counts support this clonotype. The chain is built from TRBV6-5 and TRBJ2-7; D gene unclear. V shed 7 bases and J shed 4 bases, with 11 bases lying between them. CDR1 and CDR2 (germline): MNHEY, SVGAGI. The CDR3 covers 12 residues. The CDR3 DNA reads as TGTGCCAGCAATGGGAACGGGTACGAGCAGTACTTC. It yields the protein CASNGNGYEQYF.

This clonotype was seen many times. The chain carries TRBV10-3 and TRBJ1-3, with D perhaps matching TRBD1 (5 bases). CDR1 and CDR2 (germline): ENHRY, SYGVKD. CDR3 length equals 13 residues. The germline V and J ends were trimmed by 11 bases and 0 bases, with 11 bases remaining between them. The CDR3 region has the DNA TGTGCCTCGACAGTTTTCTCTGGAAACACCATATATTTT. It yields the protein CASTVFSGNTIYF.

This clonotype was detected ten times or more. Mismatch with germline at one junction end may stem from a read error. V and J are TRBV24-1 and TRBJ2-7; D is possibly TRBD1 or TRBD2 (5 bases each). From germline, CDR1 is KGHDR and CDR2 SFDVKD. This CDR3 has 13 residues. The CDR3 DNA reads TGTGCCACCAGTGATCCGTGGGGGTACGAGCGGTACTTC. Its protein product is CATSDPWGYERYF.

As regards this clonotype: Since a much larger clone is just one base distant, this may be a read error. It is likely a read error, because the conserved phenylalanine at the end of the CDR3 is missing. The chain has TRBV10-3 and TRBJ2-7; 8 nucleotides match TRBD1. CDR1 is ENHRY and CDR2 is SYGVKD in the germline V gene. Losses at the gene ends were 4 bases for V and 2 bases for J; bases not matched to a gene: 4. CDR3 length equals 14 residues. The CDR3 loop is CAISGQGLTYEQYY. DNA of the CDR3: TGTGCCATCAGTGGACAGGGGCTAACCTACGAGCAGTACTAC.

This clonotype has a count of ten or more. The chain's CDR3 is CASGLPIQGADTQYF. CDR3 coding DNA: TGTGCTAGTGGTTTGCCAATCCAGGGGGCAGATACGCAGTATTTT. The chain carries TRBV12-5 and TRBJ2-3, with 7 nucleotides matching TRBD1. The CDR3 spans 15 residues. V trimming: 2 bases; J trimming: 4 bases; junction bases outside the gene matches: 6. Germline lookup yields CDR1 LGHNT and CDR2 FRNRAP.

This chain links TRBV4-3 with TRBJ2-3; 11 bases are a match to TRBD2. This CDR3 has 16 residues. Germline V CDR1 and CDR2: LGHNA, YSLEER. The trim removed 0 bases at V and 3 bases at J, leaving 2 bases unmatched. The CDR3 region has the DNA TGCGCCAGCAGCCAAGATAGCGGGGGGGTGACAGATACGCAGTATTTT. This gives the protein CASSQDSGGVTDTQYF.

In its sample, this clonotype was seen a few times. The chain recombines TRBV7-9 with TRBJ2-7, with D unresolved. Germline CDR1 SEHNR, CDR2 FQNEAQ (reference sequence). The V end lost 5 bases, the J end lost 5 bases, and 13 bases lay between the germline ends. The CDR3 length is 13 residues. The CDR3: CASSPPRVHEQYF. The CDR3 coding sequence is TGTGCCAGCAGCCCACCCCGGGTCCACGAGCAGTACTTC.

This clonotype came up many times. The chain couples TRBV29-1 to TRBJ1-5; TRBD1 is a possible D gene (6 bases). Germline loops: CDR1 SQVTM, CDR2 ANQGSEA. V lost 4 bases and J 2 bases, leaving 15 bases between the germline ends. This CDR3 is built from 15 residues. DNA for the CDR3: TGCAGCGTTGCAACCGGGGGGGGCGGCAATCAGCCCCAGCATTTT. Translated, it gives CSVATGGGGNQPQHF. The entire variable domain, with the rest obtained from reference TRBV29-1 and TRBJ1-5, is as follows: SAVISQKPSRDICQRGTSLTIQCQVDSQVTMMFWYRQQPGQSLTLIATANQGSEATYESGFVIDKFPISRPNLTFSTLTVSNMSPEDSSIYLCSVATGGGGNQPQHFGDGTRLSIL.

At least ten counts were recorded for this clonotype. The V call is TRBV6-5, the J call TRBJ2-1; 7 nucleotides line up with TRBD1. CDR1 is MNHEY and CDR2 is SVGAGI in the germline V gene. V gave up 2 bases and J gave up 4 bases; unmatched junction bases: 2. This CDR3 has 14 residues. The DNA of the CDR3 is TGTGCCAGCAGTTACACGGACAGGTACAATGAGCAGTTCTTC. It codes for CASSYTDRYNEQFF.

This clonotype was seen a handful of times. A much larger clonotype is one base distant, so this may be a read error. The chain carries TRBV10-3 and TRBJ2-7; D ambiguous. Trimming took 10 bases from V and 6 from J, leaving 16 bases between them. Germline V lookup: CDR1 ENHRY, CDR2 SYGVKD. This CDR3 has 12 residues. The CDR3 region has the DNA TGTGCCACGAATGTGGCGGTAGGCGAGCAGTACTTC. The encoded protein is CATNVAVGEQYF.